The TCR beta chain described here comes from a study of blood T cell repertoires in COVID-19. Germline V gives CDR1 SGHKS, CDR2 YYEKEE (reference sequence). This CDR3 spans 13 amino acids. With 3 bases removed from V and 5 bases from J, the gap between germline ends came to 11 bases. Sequenced by immunoSEQ multiplex PCR; TCRdb stores in-frame clones only, minus some. This table has over 150,000 clones, approximately 82% appearing once. V is TRBV5-5 and J is TRBJ2-5; D is perhaps TRBD2 (6 bases). Sequences were obtained from peripheral blood. The sequence derives from a woman in her 70s who had recovered from COVID-19. The CDR3: CASSSRLEETQYF. The CDR3 region has the DNA TGTGCCAGCAGCTCGAGACTAGAGGAGACCCAGTACTTC.